The 11 T cell receptor beta chains below all came from one sample that was sequenced in a study of blood T cell repertoires in COVID-19. TCRdb's copy holds only in-frame clones and misses some; the assay was immunoSEQ multiplex PCR. The table has approximately 190,000 clones, around 86% seen once; the top ten hold approximately 6.1%. The sequencing input was peripheral blood. These receptors were taken from an elderly man with acute or convalescent COVID-19.

A single count supports this clone. The chain recombines TRBV7-2 with TRBJ1-2, with TRBD1 matching over 7 bases. There are 12 residues in the CDR3. Per germline, CDR1 SGHTA and CDR2 FQGNSA. V lost 5 bases to trimming and J lost 7 bases; unmatched junction nucleotides: 4. The CDR3 here is CASSADRVGYTF. CDR3 DNA: TGTGCCAGCAGCGCCGACAGGGTTGGCTACACCTTC.

The rearrangement links TRBV29-1 to TRBJ1-2, with no clear D. This CDR3 contains 11 residues. Trimming cost V 8 bases and J 1 base, with 8 bases left between them. Germline V CDR1 and CDR2: SQVTM, ANQGSEA. The CDR3 nucleotides are TGCAGCTTTCGTTTTAACTATGGCTACACCTTC. Translated: CSFRFNYGYTF.

The chain links TRBV5-5 to TRBJ2-5; the D gene is possibly TRBD2 (7 bases). The V end was cut by 0 bases, the J end by 5 bases, with 11 bases between. Germline lookup yields CDR1 SGHKS and CDR2 YYEKEE (reference sequence). The CDR3 has 14 residues. CDR3 loop: CASSLVGGHETQYF. The CDR3 coding sequence is TGTGCCAGCAGCTTGGTGGGGGGGCATGAGACCCAGTACTTC.

The J gene is TRBJ2-3, the V gene TRBV4-2; 11 bases are a match to TRBD2. The CDR3 consists of 18 residues. Germline V gives CDR1 LGHNA, CDR2 YNFKEQ. V dropped 4 bases and J dropped 1; count of bases not matched to a gene: 10. CDR3 nucleotides: TGTGCCAGCAGCCCTAGGACTAGCGGGCCATGGGGCACAGATACGCAGTATTTT. Its translation is CASSPRTSGPWGTDTQYF.

The genes are TRBV24-1 and TRBJ1-1; tentatively, D is TRBD1 (6 bases). The CDR3 runs 11 residues. V lost 3 bases, J lost 10 bases, and 8 bases lay in between. Germline V gene lookup returns CDR1 KGHDR and CDR2 SFDVKD. Here the CDR3 reads CATSDGGRAFF. As DNA, the CDR3 is TGTGCCACCAGTGATGGGGGCCGAGCTTTCTTT.

This chain joins TRBV4-1 and TRBJ2-7; TRBD2 is a possible D gene (5 bases). The CDR3 is 16 residues long. Per the germline V gene, CDR1 is MGHRA and CDR2 is YSYEKL. Trimming stripped 1 base from V and 1 base from J, with 14 bases between. CDR3 residues: CASSQVGDRNSYEQYF. For the CDR3, the DNA is TGCGCCAGCAGCCAAGTGGGAGACCGGAATTCCTACGAGCAGTACTTC.

V and J are TRBV4-1 and TRBJ1-4; 8 positions agree with TRBD1. The germline V gene has CDR1 MGHRA and CDR2 YSYEKL. The CDR3 is 15 amino acids. The junction had 8 bases not matched to a gene; V was cut back by 4 bases and J by 7 bases. CDR3 in DNA: TGCGCCAGCAGCCCACTGGACAGGGAGGGTGAAAAACTGTTTTTT. Translation gives CASSPLDREGEKLFF.

The chain combines TRBV19 with TRBJ1-6; possible D gene TRBD1, 6 bases. Germline values: CDR1 LNHDA, CDR2 SQIVND (reference sequence). CDR3 length equals 13 residues. Trimming shortened V by 9 bases and J by 6 bases, and 12 bases separated the two germline ends. As DNA, the CDR3 is TGTGCCAGATGGACAGCGCCTAATTCACCCCTCCACTTT. Amino acids: CARWTAPNSPLHF.

The table lists this clone with a count of one. The chain has TRBV7-2 and TRBJ2-3, with D unclear. CDR1 and CDR2 from the germline V gene are SGHTA and FQGNSA. The length of the CDR3 is 13 residues. Trimming left V 2 bases short and J 2 bases short, with 5 bases between. The CDR3 here is CASSLLFTDTQYF. The DNA for the CDR3 is TGTGCCAGCAGCTTACTCTTCACAGATACGCAGTATTTT.

The chain employs TRBV10-1 and TRBJ2-7, with a tentative D call TRBD1 (6 bases). CDR3 length: 12 residues. The germline V gene has CDR1 WNHNN and CDR2 SYGVQD (reference sequence). Trimming pared 6 bases from V and 1 base from J, leaving 7 bases between. Written as DNA, the CDR3 is TGCGCCAGCAGGCAGGGGTCCTACGAGCAGTACTTC. This encodes CASRQGSYEQYF.

With regard to this clone: Other DNA sequences in the sample encode the same CDR3. This rearrangement joins TRBV27 to TRBJ1-5; D might be TRBD1 (5 bases). The length of the CDR3 is 13 residues. Deletions cut 6 bases from V and 1 base from J, with 7 bases between. The germline V gene has CDR1 MNHEY and CDR2 SMNVEV (reference sequence). CDR3 loop: CASRRQSNQPQHF. The CDR3 region has the DNA TGTGCCAGCAGACGACAGAGCAATCAGCCCCAGCATTTT.